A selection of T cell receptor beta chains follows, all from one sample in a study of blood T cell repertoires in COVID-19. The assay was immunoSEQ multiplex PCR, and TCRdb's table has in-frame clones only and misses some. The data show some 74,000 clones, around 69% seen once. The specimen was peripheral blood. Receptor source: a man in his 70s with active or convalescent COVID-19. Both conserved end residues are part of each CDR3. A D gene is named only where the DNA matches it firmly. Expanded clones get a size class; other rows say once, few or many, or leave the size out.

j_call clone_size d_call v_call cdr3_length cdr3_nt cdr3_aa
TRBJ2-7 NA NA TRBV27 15 TGTGCCAGCAGTTTACCCGGGATGAGCGTTTACGAGCAGTACTTC CASSLPGMSVYEQYF
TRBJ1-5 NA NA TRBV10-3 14 TGTGCCGTGGCCGAGTCCGGGAGCAATCAGCCCCAGCATTTT CAVAESGSNQPQHF
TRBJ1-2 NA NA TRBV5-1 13 TGCGCCAGCAGCTTGACTCTCACCTATGGCTACACCTTC CASSLTLTYGYTF
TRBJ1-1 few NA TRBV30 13 TGTGCCTGGACTCTGGGGGGGAACACTGAAGCTTTCTTT CAWTLGGNTEAFF
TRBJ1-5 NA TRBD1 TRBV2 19 TGTGCCAGCAGTGGACAGGGAAGTATCATTCTGGGGTGGAATCAGCCCCAGCATTTT CASSGQGSIILGWNQPQHF
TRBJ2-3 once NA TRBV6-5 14 TGTGCCAGCAGAACCGAGGGTCGAGGAGATACGCAGTATTTT CASRTEGRGDTQYF
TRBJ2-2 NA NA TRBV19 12 TGTGCCAGTAGTACATACACCGGGGAGCTGTTTTTT CASSTYTGELFF
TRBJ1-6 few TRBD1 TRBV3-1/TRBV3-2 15 TGTGCCAGCAGCCAAGGACAGGGTGGAAATTCACCCCTCCACTTT CASSQGQGGNSPLHF
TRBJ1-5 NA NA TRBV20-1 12 TGCAGTGCTAGTACAGACAATCAGCCCCAGCATTTT CSASTDNQPQHF
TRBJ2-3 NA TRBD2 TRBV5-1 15 TGCGCCAGCAACGGACTAGCGGGGAACACAGATACGCAGTATTTT CASNGLAGNTDTQYF
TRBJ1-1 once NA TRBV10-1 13 TGCGCCAGCAGTGCAAACAGGGATACTGAAGCTTTCTTT CASSANRDTEAFF
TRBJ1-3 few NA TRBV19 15 NA CASSTVGQGSGPQYF
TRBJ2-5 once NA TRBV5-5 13 TGTGCCAGCAGCTTGGGGAGCCAAGAGACCCAGTACTTC CASSLGSQETQYF
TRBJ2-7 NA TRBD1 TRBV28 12 TGTGCCAGCAGTTCGGGACAGCTCGAGCAGTACTTC CASSSGQLEQYF
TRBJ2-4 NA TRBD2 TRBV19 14 TGTGCCAGTACCATTAGCGGGGCGTCCAGTATTCAGTACTTC CASTISGASSIQYF
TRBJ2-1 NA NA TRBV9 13 TGTGCCAGCAGCGTAGGAGGCTATGATGAGCAGTTCTTC CASSVGGYDEQFF
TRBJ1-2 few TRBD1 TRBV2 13 TGTGCCAGCACTGACGACAGGGTCTATGGCTACACCTTC CASTDDRVYGYTF
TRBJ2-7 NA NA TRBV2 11 TGTGCCACGGACAGAGAATACGAGCAGTACTTC CATDREYEQYF
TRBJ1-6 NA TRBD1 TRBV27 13 TGTGCCAGCAGCGGACAGGGACCTTCACCCCTCCACTTT CASSGQGPSPLHF
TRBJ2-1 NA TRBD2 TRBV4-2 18 TGTGCCAGCAGCCAAGCGGTGAGCGGGGGGGACTCCTACAATGAGCAGTTCTTC CASSQAVSGGDSYNEQFF
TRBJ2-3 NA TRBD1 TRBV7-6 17 TGTGCCAGCAGGTCCGGGACAGGGGGCCTAACCACAGATACGCAGTATTTT CASRSGTGGLTTDTQYF
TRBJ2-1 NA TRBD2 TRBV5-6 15 TGTGCCAGCAGCACGCCGGGACTAGCGGAAAATGAGCAGTTCTTC CASSTPGLAENEQFF
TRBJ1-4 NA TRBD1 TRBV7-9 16 TGTGCCAGCAGCATTAGGGTAGGGACAGGGAATGAAAAACTGTTTTTT CASSIRVGTGNEKLFF
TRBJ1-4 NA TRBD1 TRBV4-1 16 TGCGCCAGCAGCCAAGATCCAGGACAGGTTAATGAAAAACTGTTTTTT CASSQDPGQVNEKLFF
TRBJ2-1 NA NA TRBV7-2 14 TGTGCCAGCAGCTTAGGCCAGGGGTTGAATGAGCAGTTCTTC CASSLGQGLNEQFF
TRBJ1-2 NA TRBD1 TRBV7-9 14 TGTGCCAGCAGCTTAGATGCGACAGGGGGCGGCTACACCTTC CASSLDATGGGYTF
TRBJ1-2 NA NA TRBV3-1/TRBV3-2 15 TGTGCCAGCAGCCGACTAACAAAAGGGCGGGGTGGCTACACCTTC CASSRLTKGRGGYTF